A single sample gave rise to the 16 T cell receptor beta chains below, sequenced in a study of a mutant IDH1 vaccine in newly diagnosed glioma. The protocol was immunoSEQ multiplex PCR, while the TCRdb copy is restricted to in-frame clones and leaves out a portion. The data contain about 26,000 clones, more than 60% of them singletons. Their cognate antigens are unknown. As for time point: week 5, during vaccination. It was 300 ug of mutant IDH1 20-mer peptide that made up each vaccine dose, given with topical imiquimod. The material was PBMCs, obtained from a glioma patient whose treatment included an IDH1 peptide vaccine. Receptors originate from a middle-aged man with glioma. Some clones in this sample may be carry-over from other donors' samples.

The chain uses TRBV9 and TRBJ1-5, with D unclear. The germline V gene encodes CDR1 SGDLS and CDR2 YYNGEE. Trimming took 0 bases from V and 3 from J, leaving 10 bases between them. This CDR3 is built from 15 residues. The CDR3 DNA reads as TGTGCCAGCAGCGTAGGTTCAGGCTACAATCAGCCCCAGCATTTT. Its protein product is CASSVGSGYNQPQHF.

This clone was detected a few times. Within the sample, other DNA sequences also encode this same CDR3. J is TRBJ1-1 and V is TRBV30, with unresolved D. From germline, CDR1 is GTSNPN and CDR2 SVGIG (reference sequence). The CDR3 runs to 13 residues. Trimming shortened V by 2 bases and J by 7 bases, and 14 bases separated the two germline ends. CDR3 sequence reads: CAWSPFVEVEAFF. The CDR3 DNA reads as TGTGCCTGGAGTCCCTTCGTGGAGGTTGAAGCTTTCTTT.

The chain joins TRBV5-4 to TRBJ1-2; weak D call: TRBD1 (6 bases). The V end was cut by 4 bases, the J end by 8 bases, with 27 bases between. Germline V gene data show CDR1 as SGHNT and CDR2 as YYREEE (reference sequence). The CDR3 is 17 residues long. In nucleotides, the CDR3 is TGTGCCAGCAGCGGGGGGGGGCTCCGGGGCCCCTCTTGGGGCTACACCTTC. Its protein is CASSGGGLRGPSWGYTF.

The chain links TRBV2 to TRBJ1-1, with 7 bases matching TRBD1. V shed 4 bases, J shed 3 bases, and the junction held 8 bases outside the gene matches. This CDR3 has 15 amino acids. Germline-derived CDR1 and CDR2 are SNHLY and FYNNEI. CDR3 sequence reads: CASSAQQGTDTEAFF. CDR3 nucleotides: TGTGCCAGCAGTGCTCAACAGGGGACGGACACTGAAGCTTTCTTT.

J is TRBJ2-3 and V is TRBV6-4; 8 bases agree with TRBD2. Per germline, CDR1 MRHNA and CDR2 SNTAGT. This CDR3 region has 15 residues. V lost 0 bases to trimming and J lost 4 bases; unmatched junction nucleotides: 3. The CDR3 is CASSDSTGGPDTQYF. As DNA, the CDR3 is TGTGCCAGCAGTGACTCGACGGGGGGGCCAGATACGCAGTATTTT.

The chain uses TRBV27 and TRBJ1-5; no clear D. V was pared by 6 bases and J by 0 bases, with 15 bases between. Germline V gene lookup returns CDR1 MNHEY and CDR2 SMNVEV (reference sequence). The CDR3 loop spans 16 amino acids. Here the CDR3 DNA reads TGTGCCAGCAGCACCGGACTCGCATTTAGCAATCAGCCCCAGCATTTT. Protein product: CASSTGLAFSNQPQHF.

There are a few counts of this clone. The rearrangement links TRBV19 to TRBJ2-2; 7 bases agree with TRBD1. Germline-derived CDR1 and CDR2 are LNHDA and SQIVND (reference sequence). Losses at the gene ends were 8 bases for V and 2 bases for J; bases not matched to a gene: 8. This CDR3 contains 15 residues. The CDR3 nucleotides read TGTGCCAGTCTGTCCCACAGGGGAAACACCGGGGAGCTGTTTTTT. This translates into CASLSHRGNTGELFF.

Turning to this clone: At one end, the junction sequence differs from germline, possibly due to a read error. V gene TRBV7-9 combines with J gene TRBJ1-1; D perhaps matches TRBD1 (6 bases). The CDR3 length is 14 residues. Germline-derived CDR1 and CDR2 are SEHNR and FQNEAQ (reference sequence). Here the CDR3 reads CASSLVEGQTEDFF. Here the CDR3 DNA reads TGTGCCAGCAGCTTGGTGGAGGGACAAACTGAAGATTTCTTT.

The J gene is TRBJ2-1, the V gene TRBV25-1, with 12 bases that match TRBD2. This CDR3 region has 15 residues. Germline V CDR1 and CDR2: MGHDK, SYGVNS. V lost 1 base, J lost 10 bases, and 5 bases stayed unmatched. DNA for the CDR3: TGTGCCAGCAGTGAATTAGCTAGCGGGGGGGCCGAGCAGTTCTTC. This gives the protein CASSELASGGAEQFF.

This chain uses TRBV27 with TRBJ2-7; a possible D gene is TRBD1 (8 bases). Trimming cost V 11 bases and J 7 bases, with 21 bases left between them. The V gene's germline CDR1 is MNHEY and CDR2 SMNVEV (reference sequence). The CDR3 is 13 amino acids. Here the CDR3 reads CACGTGAGVEQYF. The CDR3 coding sequence is TGTGCCTGCGGGACAGGTGCGGGGGTGGAGCAGTACTTC.

V and J are TRBV27 and TRBJ1-1; 7 bases fit TRBD1. The CDR3 contains 13 residues. The germline CDR1 and CDR2 sequences are MNHEY and SMNVEV (reference sequence). Trimming removed 4 bases from V and 5 bases from J; junction bases left unmatched: 4. Here the CDR3 reads CASSSTGETEAFF. The CDR3 DNA sequence: TGTGCCAGCAGTTCTACAGGGGAAACTGAAGCTTTCTTT.

This clone occurred a few times. The chain uses TRBV14 and TRBJ2-1, with 13 bases fitting TRBD2. V lost 3 bases to trimming and J lost 7 bases; unmatched junction nucleotides: 6. Germline loops: CDR1 SGHDN, CDR2 FVKESK. This CDR3 is built from 16 residues. CDR3 sequence reads: CASSHLRTSGGNEQFF. DNA for the CDR3: TGTGCCAGCAGCCACTTGAGGACTAGCGGGGGAAATGAGCAGTTCTTC. Full variable domain (outside the CDR3, taken from reference TRBV14 and TRBJ2-1): EAGVTQFPSHSVIEKGQTVTLRCDPISGHDNLYWYRRVMGKEIKFLLHFVKESKQDESGMPNNRFLAERTGGTYSTLKVQPAELEDSGVYFCASSHLRTSGGNEQFFGPGTRLTVL.

This clone has a single count. V usage is TRBV5-4 and J usage is TRBJ1-6, with TRBD1 as a possible D gene (5 bases). V lost 3 bases and J lost 6, with 13 bases in between. CDR3 length: 15 residues. CDR1 and CDR2 (germline): SGHNT, YYREEE (reference sequence). The CDR3 bases are TGTGCCAGCAGCTCTGGGGGGGATATTAATTCACCCCTCCACTTT. This codes for CASSSGGDINSPLHF. The whole variable domain, remainder taken from reference TRBV5-4 and TRBJ1-6, is ETGVTQSPTHLIKTRGQQVTLRCSSQSGHNTVSWYQQALGQGPQFIFQYYREEENGRGNFPPRFSGLQFPNYSSELNVNALELDDSALYLCASSSGGDINSPLHFGNGTRLTVT.

The gene calls are TRBV19 and TRBJ1-4; tentatively, D is TRBD1 (6 bases). The germline CDR1 and CDR2 sequences are LNHDA and SQIVND (reference sequence). The V end was cut by 5 bases, the J end by 1 base, with 11 bases between. The CDR3 contains 15 residues. The CDR3 bases are TGTGCCAGTAGTGACACAGGGCTAACTAATGAAAAACTGTTTTTT. It yields the protein CASSDTGLTNEKLFF.

This sequence joins TRBV19 and TRBJ1-1; the match to TRBD1 covers 7 bases. Germline V lookup: CDR1 LNHDA, CDR2 SQIVND (reference sequence). This CDR3 is built from 14 residues. Losses at the gene ends were 1 base for V and 9 bases for J; bases not matched to a gene: 8. In nucleotides, the CDR3 is TGTGCCAGTAGTATAGGAGGGGGCGATTTTAAAGCTTTCTTT. This codes for CASSIGGGDFKAFF. The full variable domain, with the rest looked up from reference TRBV19 and TRBJ1-1, is DGGITQSPKYLFRKEGQNVTLSCEQNLNHDAMYWYRQDPGQGLRLIYYSQIVNDFQKGDIAEGYSVSREKKESFPLTVTSAQKNPTAFYLCASSIGGGDFKAFFGQGTRLTVV.

V and J are TRBV2 and TRBJ1-2; D may be TRBD1 (6 bases). V was trimmed by 7 bases and J by 0 bases, leaving 15 bases between them. CDR1 and CDR2 from the germline V gene are SNHLY and FYNNEI. The CDR3 sequence is 15 residues long. The CDR3 loop is CASKEVHRANYGYTF. Written as DNA, the CDR3 is TGTGCCAGCAAGGAGGTCCACAGGGCTAACTATGGCTACACCTTC.